These T cell receptor beta chains were read from a single sample in a study of T cell responses to AZD1222 COVID-19 vaccine. The method was immunoSEQ multiplex PCR; TCRdb's version includes in-frame clones alone and lacks a portion of them. The sample holds some 130,000 clones, around nine tenths seen once. This sample comprised peripheral blood, obtained 28 days after the second AZD1222 dose. All receptors derive from an adult who received the AZD1222 COVID-19 vaccine. CDR3s include the opening cysteine and the closing phenylalanine or tryptophan. A D gene is named only where the DNA matches it firmly. Only part of the rows carry a size: once, few, many, or a class if the clone is expanded.

V	length	J	size	D	DNA	CDR3
TRBV30	13	TRBJ1-5	.	.	TGTGCCTGGATGGGAGGTATGAATCAGCCCCAGCATTTT	CAWMGGMNQPQHF
TRBV29-1	14	TRBJ1-6	once	TRBD1	TGCAGCGTTGAAGGGACAGGAGAAGGTTCACCCCTCCACTTT	CSVEGTGEGSPLHF
TRBV19	16	TRBJ2-5	.	TRBD1	TGTGCCAGTAGTATAACTGGGACAGGGGCCTCGGAGACCCAGTACTTC	CASSITGTGASETQYF
TRBV28	14	TRBJ2-1	.	TRBD2	TGTGCCAGCACTGCGGGACTAACCTACAATGAGCAGTTCTTC	CASTAGLTYNEQFF
TRBV5-1	15	TRBJ1-5	.	.	TGCGCCAGCAGCTTGGACGACAGGTTAGCTGGGCCCCAGCATTTT	CASSLDDRLAGPQHF
TRBV20-1	11	TRBJ1-1	.	.	TGCAGTGCTAGAGGGGGCACTGAAGCTTTCTTT	CSARGGTEAFF
TRBV5-1	15	TRBJ2-3	.	TRBD1	TGCGCCAGCAGCTTTCGGACAGGAGGCACAGATACGCAGTATTTT	CASSFRTGGTDTQYF
TRBV3-1/TRBV3-2	14	TRBJ2-5	.	TRBD1	TGTGCCAGCAGCCGGACAGGAGATGGAGAGACCCAGTACTTC	CASSRTGDGETQYF
TRBV5-5	18	TRBJ1-1	.	.	TGTGCCAGCAGCCGGACTTCGGCCCCCGCTGCCCCGAACACTGAAGCTTTCTTT	CASSRTSAPAAPNTEAFF
TRBV27	15	TRBJ1-1	.	.	TGTGCCAGCAGTCCGGCGGGACGTATGAACACTGAAGCTTTCTTT	CASSPAGRMNTEAFF
TRBV4-3	16	TRBJ2-1	.	.	TGCGCCAGCAGCCAAGGCCCCGGGACTTCTTACAATGAGCAGTTCTTC	CASSQGPGTSYNEQFF
TRBV27	13	TRBJ2-1	.	.	TGTGCCAGCAGTCCCCGGATGTTCAATGAGCAGTTCTTC	CASSPRMFNEQFF
TRBV10-2	16	TRBJ2-3	.	TRBD2	TGCGCCAGCAGTGAGGGACTAGCGGGCCGCACAGATACGCAGTATTTT	CASSEGLAGRTDTQYF
TRBV3-1/TRBV3-2	14	TRBJ2-1	.	.	TGTGCCAGCAGCCAAGCTAAAAGGTCTCATGAGCAGTTCTTC	CASSQAKRSHEQFF
TRBV6-2/TRBV6-3	13	TRBJ1-1	.	.	TGTGCCAGCAGTTACAGGGGGGACACTGAAGCTTTCTTT	CASSYRGDTEAFF
TRBV2	14	TRBJ1-5	.	.	TGTGCCAGCAGTGAAGTGGACAGCAATCAGCCCCAGCATTTT	CASSEVDSNQPQHF
TRBV7-9	15	TRBJ2-1	.	.	TGTGCCAGCAGCCTCTGGCGCGGGGCGCAAAGTGAGCAGTTCTTC	CASSLWRGAQSEQFF
TRBV11-3	14	TRBJ2-3	.	.	TGTGCCAGCAGCTTAGTGACTAGCACAGATACGCAGTATTTT	CASSLVTSTDTQYF
TRBV7-6	17	TRBJ2-7	.	.	TGTGCCAGCAGCTTAAGGGGTATGGGAACAGACACCTACGAGCAGTACTTC	CASSLRGMGTDTYEQYF
TRBV10-1	14	TRBJ1-2	.	.	TGCGCCACCTACACACAGCCAACTAACTATGGCTACACCTTC	CATYTQPTNYGYTF
TRBV5-1	16	TRBJ2-7	.	.	TGCGCCAGCAGCTTGGATGTTGGGGTTAAGCTCTACGAGCAGTACTTC	CASSLDVGVKLYEQYF
TRBV19	17	TRBJ2-6	.	.	TGTGCCAGTAGTAGAGCTCAAGGACGCTCTGGGGCCAACGTCCTGACTTTC	CASSRAQGRSGANVLTF
TRBV6-6	14	TRBJ1-2	.	.	TGTGCCAGCAGTTACTTACAGGGTGACTATGGCTACACCTTC	CASSYLQGDYGYTF
TRBV2	15	TRBJ1-2	.	.	TGTGCCAGCAGTGAAGAGGCAGGGCGTGGGTATGGCTACACCTTC	CASSEEAGRGYGYTF
TRBV11-2	16	TRBJ1-5	.	TRBD1	TGTGCCAGCAGCGACGGGACAGGGAGATCCAATCAGCCCCAGCATTTT	CASSDGTGRSNQPQHF
TRBV6-2/TRBV6-3	16	TRBJ1-2	.	.	TGTGCCAGTCGCCCTACCGGGAGACCCTCCTCCTATGGCTACACCTTC	CASRPTGRPSSYGYTF
TRBV14	14	TRBJ2-1	few	.	TGTGCCAGCAGTCGAGCGAGGTCCTACAATGAGCAGTTCTTC	CASSRARSYNEQFF
TRBV7-3	15	TRBJ2-5	.	.	TGTGCCAGCAGCGCAGGGGCCGTCGGCCAAGAGACCCAGTACTTC	CASSAGAVGQETQYF
TRBV14	17	TRBJ2-2	.	TRBD2	TGTGCCAGCAGCCCAGACAGGACTAGCGGGGACACCGGGGAGCTGTTTTTT	CASSPDRTSGDTGELFF
TRBV24-1	17	TRBJ2-2	.	TRBD1	TGTGCCACCAGTGATTCGGCCGGGACAGGGTACACCGGGGAGCTGTTTTTT	CATSDSAGTGYTGELFF
TRBV12-3/TRBV12-4	12	TRBJ2-1	.	.	TGTGCCAGCAGTTTACGTTTGGGAGACGGGTTCTTC	CASSLRLGDGFF
TRBV18	17	TRBJ2-7	.	TRBD2	TGTGCCAGCTCACCCGGGACTAGCGGAATTTACTCCTACGAGCAGTACTTC	CASSPGTSGIYSYEQYF
TRBV18	11	TRBJ2-1	.	.	TGTGCCAGCTCACCCACGAATGAGCAGTTCTTC	CASSPTNEQFF
TRBV5-1	15	TRBJ1-5	.	.	TGCGCCAGCAGCTTGGTGGGCAGGGATGATCAGCCCCAGCATTTT	CASSLVGRDDQPQHF
TRBV7-2	11	TRBJ2-4	.	.	TGTGCCAGCAGCATTTCGAACATTCAGTACTTC	CASSISNIQYF
TRBV6-5	15	TRBJ2-1	.	.	TGTGCCAGCAGGACGGGTTGGGCAAGCTACAATGAGCAGTTCTTC	CASRTGWASYNEQFF
TRBV7-3	15	TRBJ2-2	.	TRBD1	TGTGCCAGCAGCTTACGGACAGGAAACACCGGGGAGCTGTTTTTT	CASSLRTGNTGELFF
TRBV29-1	13	TRBJ1-1	.	TRBD1	TGCAGCGTTGAACGCCAGGGGGACACTGAAGCTTTCTTT	CSVERQGDTEAFF
TRBV6-6	15	TRBJ2-7	.	TRBD1	TGTGCCAGCAGCTTTGGGGACAGCCTCTCCTACGAGCAGTACTTC	CASSFGDSLSYEQYF
TRBV2	14	TRBJ1-4	.	TRBD1	TGTGCCAGCAGAGGGGGCGCAACTAATGAAAAACTGTTTTTT	CASRGGATNEKLFF
TRBV5-6	14	TRBJ2-1	.	TRBD2	TGTGCCAGCAGTATGGGACTAGGATTCAATGAGCAGTTCTTC	CASSMGLGFNEQFF
TRBV28	14	TRBJ2-7	few	.	TGTGCCAGCAGTTTTGTGCCCTCCACGGGCGAGCAGTACTTC	CASSFVPSTGEQYF
TRBV18	13	TRBJ2-1	.	.	TGTGCCAGCTCAGGAGGGGTTGGCAATGAGCAGTTCTTC	CASSGGVGNEQFF
TRBV2	11	TRBJ2-1	.	.	TGTGCCAGCAGCGGGGGAGGTGAGCAGTTCTTC	CASSGGGEQFF
TRBV6-1	11	TRBJ1-5	.	.	TGTGCCAGCAGTGAGAATCAGCCCCAGCATTTT	CASSENQPQHF
TRBV6-2/TRBV6-3	14	TRBJ1-1	.	.	TGTGCCAGCAGTTTATTCGCCCGGTTCACTGAAGCTTTCTTT	CASSLFARFTEAFF
TRBV30	13	TRBJ1-3	.	.	TGTGCCTGGAAGCAGGGGCCTGGAAACACCATATATTTT	CAWKQGPGNTIYF
TRBV30	14	TRBJ1-1	.	.	TGTGCCTGGAGTGGGGACACGTTGAACACTGAAGCTTTCTTT	CAWSGDTLNTEAFF
TRBV7-2	14	TRBJ2-3	.	.	TGTGCCAGCAGCTTAGGGGTACGGGGAGATACGCAGTATTTT	CASSLGVRGDTQYF
TRBV7-2	16	TRBJ2-3	.	.	TGTGCCAGCAGCTTAGGCAGGGAATTCCCCCCAGATACGCAGTATTTT	CASSLGREFPPDTQYF
TRBV11-2	15	TRBJ2-7	.	.	TGTGCCAGCAGCTTGGGGCAGGGTCGCTCCTACGAGCAGTACTTC	CASSLGQGRSYEQYF
TRBV6-6	12	TRBJ1-5	.	.	TGTGCCAGCAGTAGGCAGGGTCAGCCCCAGCATTTT	CASSRQGQPQHF
TRBV3-1/TRBV3-2	13	TRBJ1-1	once	.	TGTGCCAGCAGCTTAGGGATCAACACTGAAGCTTTCTTT	CASSLGINTEAFF
TRBV21-1	17	TRBJ2-1	.	.	TGTGCCAGCAGCACTAGCGGGAGGGCCTTACCCTACAATGAGCAGTTCTTC	CASSTSGRALPYNEQFF
TRBV7-2	15	TRBJ1-3	.	.	TGTGCCAGCAGCTTATCCATGAGCTCTGGAAACACCATATATTTT	CASSLSMSSGNTIYF
TRBV5-1	12	TRBJ2-7	.	.	TGCGCCAGCAGCTCCTCCCTGAACGAGCAGTACTTC	CASSSSLNEQYF
TRBV9	16	TRBJ1-2	few	TRBD1	TGTGCCAGCAGCGTAGAAAGGGACAGGGGAGGATATGGCTACACCTTC	CASSVERDRGGYGYTF
TRBV4-2	13	TRBJ1-2	.	TRBD1	TGTGCCAGCAGCCGGAGGACAGGGGATGGCTACACCTTC	CASSRRTGDGYTF
TRBV11-2	16	TRBJ2-3	.	TRBD2	TGTGCCAGCAGCTTAGGATTACGGGAGGGGTCAGATACGCAGTATTTT	CASSLGLREGSDTQYF